The 3 T cell receptor beta chains below come from one sample, sequenced in a study of vaccination and CD4 T cells after COVID-19. These receptors are not linked to any known antigen. With the Oncomine TCR Beta short-read assay, DNA from cultured CD4+ T cells was sequenced. TCRdb called the PCR reads again in MiXCR, with one record for every CDR3 protein. The sample holds more than 14,000 distinct CDR3 sequences, almost 50% seen once. The treatment here: approximately 9-day PBMC culture with coronavirus spike peptide pools or control peptides (ViraFEST assay). The sample here was cultured CD4+ T cells from blood, taken after SARS-CoV-2 vaccination. The source of these receptors is a human donor with COVID-19.

V and J are TRBV28 and TRBJ1-6, with 10 bases aligning to TRBD1. Germline CDR1 MDHEN, CDR2 SYDVKM. V was pared by 6 bases and J by 7 bases, with 6 bases of the junction left unmatched. The CDR3 is 15 amino acids. As DNA, the CDR3 is TGTGCCAGCAGCCCCGGGACAGGGGTGAATTCACCCCTCCACTTT. Translation: CASSPGTGVNSPLHF.

The J gene is TRBJ2-5, the V gene TRBV14; 9 positions match TRBD2. Germline CDR1 reads SGHDN; CDR2 reads FVKESK. V lost 2 bases and J lost 1; bases outside the gene matches: 2. The CDR3 is made up of 15 amino acids. DNA of the CDR3: TGTGCCAGCAGCCAACTAGCGGGGATCCAAGAGACCCAGTACTTC. Translation gives CASSQLAGIQETQYF.

This clonotype was seen just once. The chain couples TRBV11-2 to TRBJ1-2; D is unclear. This CDR3 region has 15 residues. The germline gives CDR1 SGHAT, CDR2 FQNNGV. Trimming left V 0 bases short and J 0 bases short, with 8 bases between. CDR3 region: CASSLDSSSNYGYTF. The CDR3 DNA follows: TGTGCCAGCAGCTTAGATTCCAGCTCTAACTATGGCTACACCTTC.